The clone carrying this TCR beta chain was detected only once. Sequencing used immunoSEQ multiplex PCR; TCRdb keeps in-frame clones, though not all of them. This table has a few hundred thousand clones, approximately 90% appearing once. V lost 6 bases to trimming and J lost 1 base, with 15 bases between them. This CDR3 has 15 residues. The germline CDR1 and CDR2 sequences are LNHDA and SQIVND (reference sequence). This sample is drawn from a study of blood T cell repertoires in COVID-19. Study summary: The cDNA or gDNA used as material had been derived from T cells, B-cell-depleted T cells, or PBMCs.

The sequenced material came from peripheral blood. The chain carries TRBV19 and TRBJ1-1, with D possibly TRBD1 on 6 matching bases. The TCR was taken from a woman aged 45-65 years who had recovered from COVID-19. In DNA, the CDR3 is TGTGCCAGTAGGAAACACCTACAGGGGAACACTGAAGCTTTCTTT. Translated, it gives CASRKHLQGNTEAFF. Full variable domain (outside the CDR3, taken from reference TRBV19 and TRBJ1-1): DGGITQSPKYLFRKEGQNVTLSCEQNLNHDAMYWYRQDPGQGLRLIYYSQIVNDFQKGDIAEGYSVSREKKESFPLTVTSAQKNPTAFYLCASRKHLQGNTEAFFGQGTRLTVV.